The present T cell receptor (beta chain) was sequenced within a study of T cells in Graves' hyperthyroidism and ophthalmopathy. RNA transcripts were the template for amplifying TCR beta CDR3 regions. An initial round of RT-PCR targeting the TCR CDR3 relied on the HTBI primer set. TCRdb fed the multiplex PCR reads into MiXCR, producing one record per CDR3 protein. The table includes about 360,000 distinct CDR3 sequences, less than 15% detected once. CDR3 length: 17 amino acids. V was clipped by 1 base and J by 1 base, with 16 bases between them. Germline-derived CDR1 and CDR2 are ENHRY and SYGVKD. The specimen was blood. The receptor was derived from a young woman with Graves' hyperthyroidism. The V and J genes are TRBV10-3 and TRBJ1-1; D possibly corresponds to TRBD1 (5 bases). The DNA of the CDR3 is TGTGCCATCAGTGAGTGGCTCCGGGGGACCCCGAACACTGAAGCTTTCTTT. Translation: CAISEWLRGTPNTEAFF.